This T cell receptor (beta chain) was profiled in a study of sequential checkpoint blockade in melanoma (dated by TCRdb to about 2019). About the investigation overall: Patients were assigned by 1:1 randomization to either first-line nivolumab followed by ipilimumab (arm A) or ipilimumab followed by nivolumab (arm B). Maintenance nivolumab came after both trial sequences.

On this clone itself: No cognate antigen has been identified for it. No much larger clone exists at a distance of one base, and base qualities are not known.

Read against the paper, the sample's treatment or condition label means: randomized to nivolumab then ipilimumab (arm A) or the reverse (arm B). No trial patient had received prior DNA-damaging chemotherapy. Thawed PBMCs were sorted on a FACS Aria II flow cytometer to isolate live CD3+CD8+ cells negative for CD19 and CD56. The samples were obtained from melanoma patients enrolled in CheckMate 064, an open-label, randomized phase II trial testing sequential checkpoint blockade. Leukapheresis was used to collect peripheral blood mononuclear cells, which were then purified with Ficoll-Paque and frozen in human serum with roughly 10% DMSO. Purity of sorted blood CD3+CD8+ cells was verified at >95% immediately after sorting, followed by DNA extraction. Broader findings and caveats from the paper: Larger, independent patient cohorts are needed to validate the response-prediction model that combines TCR metrics and mutation burden.

TCRbeta CDR3 regions were immunosequenced from genomic DNA with the immunoSEQ Assay. Before high-throughput sequencing, genomic DNA was amplified using bias-controlled multiplex PCR. From the authors' description of their analysis: To quantify the absolute abundance of each unique TCRbeta CDR3 region, the sequences were collapsed and filtered. Clonality was defined as 1 minus Pielou's evenness and was calculated using productive rearrangements only. Clones with significantly greater frequencies in on-treatment versus baseline samples were identified using a previously published method. What TCRdb holds here is the immuneACCESS table cut down to in-frame rearrangements. Part of the clones is not present; checked against another copy, under half of the missing clones reflect an unresolved V gene, and the others are unexplained. V and J calls plus clone size are reproduced from that table; the DNA served to infer D and trimming. The sample data list around 22,000 clones, and approximately 68% of these were observed just once. The top ten hold under 20% of the sample.

According to the germline V gene, CDR1 reads SNHLY and CDR2 reads FYNNEI. From the cysteine up to the phenylalanine, the CDR3 has a length of 16 residues. Only the CDR3 part of the read is kept: 48 bases, read in frame from the first base. V ends up 4 bases short and J 1 base short, with an unmatched junction base count of 2. The receptor was isolated from a human donor with melanoma. The sample here was CD8+ T cells sorted from blood (inferred from file names), taken from a patient given nivolumab and ipilimumab in sequence. The V and J genes are TRBV2 and TRBJ2-2; 11 bases in between match TRBD2. The nucleotide sequence reads as follows: TGTGCCAGCAGTGGAACTAGCGGGGGGAACACCGGGGAGCTGTTTTTT. This encodes CASSGTSGGNTGELFF.